What follows is one TCR beta chain and its context. Its antigen is undetermined. Repertoires were generated with immunoSEQ multiplex PCR, while TCRdb's copy carries only in-frame clones and drops some. The data contain around 60,000 clones, about 90% of them seen just once; the ten biggest clones take up about 9.3%. Time point specified: cycle 4 day 1 (C4D1), after around six weeks of nivolumab. Each of the patients experienced relapse following autologous stem cell transplantation, and their brentuximab vedotin exposure differed. This specimen belongs to a study of PD-1 blockade in classical Hodgkin lymphoma. The CDR3 is made up of 11 amino acids. In germline, CDR1 is SGHRS, CDR2 YFSETQ. V shed 9 bases and J shed 5 bases, with 11 bases lying between them. Whole-study findings and limits: Diversity similar to that of newly diagnosed patients was seen at baseline in complete responders.

The chain combines TRBV5-1 with TRBJ2-5; D is unclear. This clonotype was sampled from a human donor with classical Hodgkin lymphoma. Specimen: peripheral blood mononuclear cells (PBMCs), collected before the fourth cycle of nivolumab. Written as DNA, the CDR3 is TGCGCCATCACCTTAGGGGAGACCCAGTACTTC. It encodes CAITLGETQYF.